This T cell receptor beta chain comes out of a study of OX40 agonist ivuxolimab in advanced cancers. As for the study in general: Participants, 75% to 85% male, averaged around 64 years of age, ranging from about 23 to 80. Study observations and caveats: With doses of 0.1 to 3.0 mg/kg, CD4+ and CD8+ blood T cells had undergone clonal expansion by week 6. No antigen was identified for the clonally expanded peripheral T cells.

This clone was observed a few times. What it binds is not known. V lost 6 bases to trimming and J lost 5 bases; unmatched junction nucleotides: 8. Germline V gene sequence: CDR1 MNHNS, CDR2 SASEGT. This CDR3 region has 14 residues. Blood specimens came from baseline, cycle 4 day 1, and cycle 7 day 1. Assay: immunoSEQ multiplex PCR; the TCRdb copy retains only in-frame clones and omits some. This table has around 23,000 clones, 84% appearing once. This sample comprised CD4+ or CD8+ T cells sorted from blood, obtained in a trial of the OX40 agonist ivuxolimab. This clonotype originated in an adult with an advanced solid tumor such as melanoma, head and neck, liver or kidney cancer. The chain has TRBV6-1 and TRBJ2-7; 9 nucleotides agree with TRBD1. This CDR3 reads CASRRTGAFNEQYF. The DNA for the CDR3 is TGTGCCAGCAGAAGGACAGGGGCCTTCAACGAGCAGTACTTC.